The 17 T cell receptor beta chains presented below share a single source sample, sequenced in a study of post-analysis software for immune sequencing data. Study results and caveats: Relative to controls, patients had several TRBV segments at higher frequency, with TRBV5-6, TRBV5-1 and TRBV20-1 among these.

Their antigens are not known. Tagging with unique molecular identifiers was a feature of the TCR beta cDNA libraries. TCRdb used MiXCR to reprocess the PCR reads, holding one entry per CDR3 protein. The sample comprises hundreds of thousands of distinct CDR3 sequences, approximately 53% of which are singletons, and approximately 4.5% rests with the top ten. The sample comprised blood. These receptors all come from a girl between 5 and 17 years old with multiple sclerosis.

The chain links TRBV27 to TRBJ2-2; D perhaps matches TRBD2 (5 bases). CDR1 is MNHEY, CDR2 SMNVEV, per germline (reference sequence). The CDR3 spans 14 residues. V was pared by 7 bases and J by 3 bases, with 12 bases between. CDR3 loop: CASNERSHTGELFF. CDR3 in DNA: TGTGCCAGCAATGAGCGGTCCCACACCGGGGAGCTGTTTTTT.

As for this clonotype: Mismatch with germline at one junction end may stem from a read error. The CDR3 sequence is CVSSLLTPLAEKLFF. CDR3 in DNA: TGTGTCAGCAGCTTATTAACACCCCTGGCTGAAAAACTGTTTTTT. V gene TRBV7-9 combines with J gene TRBJ1-4; D unresolved. The CDR3 is 15 amino acids. CDR1 and CDR2 (germline): SEHNR, FQNEAQ (reference sequence).

This clonotype has just a few counts. The chain has TRBV7-2 and TRBJ1-2; D possibly corresponds to TRBD1 (5 bases). This CDR3 has 16 amino acids. The germline V gene has CDR1 SGHTA and CDR2 FQGNSA. V lost 5 bases, J lost 2 bases, and 18 bases lay in between. As DNA, the CDR3 is TGTGCCAGCAGCCGAGATAGGCAGGGCTACAACTATGGCTACACCTTC. It is translated as CASSRDRQGYNYGYTF.

The chain is built from TRBV13 and TRBJ2-4; TRBD2 is a possible D gene (5 bases). Trimming left V 2 bases short and J 1 base short, with 18 bases between. Per the germline V gene, CDR1 is PRHDT and CDR2 is FYEKMQ (reference sequence). CDR3 length: 18 amino acids. The CDR3 bases are TGTGCCAGCAGCTTAAAGCTCGAGGGTGCAGAGGCCAAAAACATTCAGTACTTC. Protein product: CASSLKLEGAEAKNIQYF.

J is TRBJ2-7 and V is TRBV20-1, with 10 bases aligning to TRBD1. Looked up from germline, CDR1 is DFQATT and CDR2 is SNEGSKA (reference sequence). V was clipped by 0 bases and J by 3 bases; unmatched bases: 5. The CDR3 totals 15 residues. This CDR3 is CSARDSGQGVYEQYF. As DNA, the CDR3 is TGCAGTGCTAGAGATAGCGGACAGGGGGTCTACGAGCAGTACTTC.

The chain employs TRBV6-5 and TRBJ2-1, with D possibly matching TRBD2 (5 bases). In germline, CDR1 is MNHEY, CDR2 SVGAGI. V was cut by 7 bases and J by 6 bases, with 19 bases left in between. There are 15 residues in the CDR3. The CDR3, as DNA: TGTGCCAGCACCTCCCTGACCGGGGTTCGCAATGAGCAGTTCTTC. Its translation is CASTSLTGVRNEQFF.

The chain recombines TRBV4-1 with TRBJ2-4; TRBD1 might be the D (6 bases). With 1 base removed from V and 13 bases from J, the gap between germline ends came to 20 bases. This CDR3 spans 15 amino acids. Germline V gives CDR1 MGHRA, CDR2 YSYEKL. CDR3 protein: CASSQVQGRVDTQYF. Written as DNA, the CDR3 is TGCGCCAGCAGCCAAGTTCAGGGGCGGGTAGATACGCAGTACTTC.

The gene calls are TRBV2 and TRBJ2-1; 15 bases agree with TRBD2. J gave up 8 bases and V 6 bases, and 8 bases lay outside the gene matches. The CDR3 loop spans 16 amino acids. The germline CDR1 and CDR2 sequences are SNHLY and FYNNEI. CDR3 bases: TGTGCCAGCAGGCTCAGCGGACTAGCGGGGGGGGATGAGCAGTTCTTC. Protein sequence: CASRLSGLAGGDEQFF.

This sequence joins TRBV20-1 and TRBJ2-5; D unclear. The J call is in doubt because the DNA end fits TRBJ2-7 better. The germline V gene encodes CDR1 DFQATT and CDR2 SNEGSKA (reference sequence). CDR3 length equals 13 residues. Here the CDR3 DNA reads TGCAGTGCTTCAGCGAGGAGAGGTTACGAGCAGTACTTC. Translated, it gives CSASARRGYEQYF.

CDR3 sequence reads: CASSQDPTGTATDTQYF. DNA of the CDR3: TGCGCCAGCAGCCAAGATCCCACCGGGACAGCCACAGATACGCAGTATTTT. This chain uses TRBV4-1 with TRBJ2-3; 7 bases map to TRBD1. The length of the CDR3 is 17 residues. Germline CDR1 reads MGHRA; CDR2 reads YSYEKL. The junction had 8 bases not matched to a gene; V was cut back by 0 bases and J by 2 bases.

The gene calls are TRBV29-1 and TRBJ1-5; 9 positions agree with TRBD1. The V gene end was trimmed by 7 bases and the J gene end by 5 bases; junction bases not matched to a gene: 3. This CDR3 spans 12 amino acids. The germline CDR1 and CDR2 sequences are SQVTM and ANQGSEA. The CDR3 protein is CSARDRDQPQHF. The CDR3 DNA follows: TGCAGCGCCCGGGACAGGGATCAGCCCCAGCATTTT.

The chain is built from TRBV12-3 or TRBV12-4 and TRBJ2-5; TRBD1 matches at 9 bases. The length of the CDR3 is 13 residues. V shed 6 bases, J shed 7 bases, and the junction held 6 bases outside the gene matches. The CDR3 sequence: CASRGQGPGTQYF. CDR3 DNA: TGTGCCAGCAGGGGACAGGGTCCGGGGACCCAGTACTTC.

The count of this clonotype is one. The chain employs TRBV29-1 and TRBJ2-1; TRBD1 agrees at 8 bases. The trim removed 1 base at V and 12 bases at J, leaving 29 bases unmatched. The CDR3 consists of 20 residues. Germline values: CDR1 SQVTM, CDR2 ANQGSEA. CDR3 DNA sequence: TGCAGCGTTGAAGGGACAGGGATGAAGGGGCCAGGGAGCGGATTCGAGTGGCAGTTCTTC. Residues: CSVEGTGMKGPGSGFEWQFF.

The V call is TRBV20-1, the J call TRBJ2-1; 12 bases match TRBD2. The CDR3 contains 20 residues. The ends lost 6 bases at V and 3 bases at J; junction bases unmatched: 21. Germline lookup yields CDR1 DFQATT and CDR2 SNEGSKA (reference sequence). Written as DNA, the CDR3 is TGCAGTGCCAACCCCCGCACTAGCGGGAGGACCGGGGATGTCTACAATGAGCAGTTCTTC. It codes for CSANPRTSGRTGDVYNEQFF.

The V call is TRBV7-9, the J call TRBJ2-3; maybe TRBD1 (5 bases). Between the trimmed V and J ends, which lost 7 bases and 0 bases, there was a span of 17 bases. CDR3 size: 16 residues. CDR1 is SEHNR and CDR2 is FQNEAQ in the germline V gene (reference sequence). CDR3 in DNA: TGTGCCAGCAATCAGGGCGGTGGGGCGAGCACAGATACGCAGTATTTT. Translation gives CASNQGGGASTDTQYF.

The chain has TRBV29-1 and TRBJ2-3, with 10 bases aligning to TRBD2. Germline values: CDR1 SQVTM, CDR2 ANQGSEA. The CDR3 length is 14 residues. V was pared by 5 bases and J by 1 base, with 3 bases of the junction left unmatched. Here the CDR3 reads CSVRAGGGTDTQYF. As DNA, the CDR3 is TGCAGCGTTAGAGCGGGAGGGGGCACAGATACGCAGTATTTT.

There are a few counts of this clonotype. The chain links TRBV7-9 to TRBJ2-1; 8 bases are a match to TRBD2. Germline V gene sequence: CDR1 SEHNR, CDR2 FQNEAQ (reference sequence). V trimming: 6 bases; J trimming: 1 base; junction bases outside the gene matches: 5. The CDR3 is 15 residues long. The CDR3 coding sequence is TGTGCCAGCAGTCTTAGCGGGGCGTCCTACAATGAGCAGTTCTTC. The encoded protein is CASSLSGASYNEQFF.